These 29 T cell receptor beta chains came from one sample sequenced in a study of shared clonotypes between healthy human individuals. The repertoire was sequenced with immunoSEQ multiplex PCR; TCRdb's copy has only in-frame clones and lacks some. The table records about 680,000 clones, about 74% of them present only once. Sequenced input: memory CD4+ T cells sorted from blood. Sample subset: CD45RA-negative fraction. Receptors were obtained from a woman aged 30 to 39 in good health.

J is TRBJ2-2 and V is TRBV18, with D unclear. Per the germline V gene, CDR1 is KGHSH and CDR2 is LQKENI. Trimming removed 3 bases at V and 3 bases at J, with 11 bases between. The CDR3 sequence is 15 residues long. DNA for the CDR3: TGTGCCAGCTCACCGTTTCAACGAGACACCGGGGAGCTGTTTTTT. Translation gives CASSPFQRDTGELFF. The full variable domain, in which reference TRBV18 and TRBJ2-2 provide the parts outside the CDR3, is NAGVMQNPRHLVRRRGQEARLRCSPMKGHSHVYWYRQLPEEGLKFMVYLQKENIIDESGMPKERFSAEFPKEGPSILRIQQVVRGDSAAYFCASSPFQRDTGELFFGEGSRLTVL.

This clone appeared once. This sequence joins TRBV2 and TRBJ2-7; a possible D gene is TRBD1 (6 bases). Looked up from germline, CDR1 is SNHLY and CDR2 is FYNNEI. This CDR3 comprises 14 residues. V was shortened by 5 bases and J by 0 bases, with 11 bases between the two germline ends. CDR3 sequence: CASSNQGSSYEQYF. CDR3 nucleotides: TGTGCCAGCAGTAACCAGGGGAGCTCCTACGAGCAGTACTTC.

Details on this clone: A much larger clone lies a single base off, so this may be a read error. The chain carries TRBV7-2 and TRBJ1-3; D gene unclear. Trimming shortened V by 2 bases and J by 4 bases, and 6 bases separated the two germline ends. There are 13 residues in the CDR3. CDR1 is SGHTA, CDR2 FQGNSA, per germline. CDR3 region: CASSLQDGNTIYF. The CDR3 DNA is TGTGCCAGCAGCTTACAGGACGGAAACACCATATATTTT.

This chain connects TRBV30 to TRBJ1-2; TRBD1 might be the D (5 bases). This CDR3 is built from 12 residues. Germline lookup yields CDR1 GTSNPN and CDR2 SVGIG (reference sequence). The V and J ends lost 2 bases and 8 bases respectively, with 12 bases between them. The CDR3 nucleotides read TGTGCCTGGAGTATGCTGACAGACGGCTACACCTTC. Protein sequence: CAWSMLTDGYTF.

This chain links TRBV5-5 with TRBJ1-5; TRBD1 is a possible D gene (6 bases). From germline, CDR1 is SGHKS and CDR2 YYEKEE (reference sequence). The CDR3 is 16 residues long. Trimming shortened V by 0 bases and J by 7 bases, and 17 bases separated the two germline ends. The CDR3: CASSLEGGDMGQPQHF. CDR3 sequence (DNA): TGTGCCAGCAGCTTGGAAGGGGGAGATATGGGGCAGCCCCAGCATTTT.

The chain combines TRBV5-5 with TRBJ1-5; D is undetermined. The CDR3 is 15 amino acids. Germline V gene lookup returns CDR1 SGHKS and CDR2 YYEKEE (reference sequence). V shed 1 base and J shed 1 base, with 9 bases lying between them. Written as DNA, the CDR3 is TGTGCCAGCAGCTTGATAGGGATGAGCAATCAGCCCCAGCATTTT. Residues: CASSLIGMSNQPQHF.

This clone was counted ten times or more. Other nucleotide sequences from this sample produce the same CDR3. The chain couples TRBV5-1 to TRBJ2-2, with TRBD2 matching 8 bases. From germline, CDR1 is SGHRS and CDR2 YFSETQ. CDR3 size: 14 residues. The junction had 4 bases not matched to a gene; V was cut back by 4 bases and J by 5 bases. The CDR3 DNA is TGCGCCAGCAGCCCGGGAGGGGAAACCGGGGAGCTGTTTTTT. It translates to CASSPGGETGELFF.

This clone was seen once. The rearrangement joins TRBV28 to TRBJ2-5; the D gene is possibly TRBD2 (5 bases). CDR3 length equals 16 residues. The germline gives CDR1 MDHEN, CDR2 SYDVKM. V was pared by 2 bases and J by 5 bases, with 18 bases between. This chain's CDR3 is CASSLSEIGGWETQYF. CDR3 sequence (DNA): TGTGCCAGCAGTTTAAGCGAGATAGGAGGTTGGGAGACCCAGTACTTC.

The chain carries TRBV10-1 and TRBJ2-7; D is unresolved. V lost 3 bases and J lost 2, with 11 bases in between. CDR3 length equals 14 residues. Germline CDR1 WNHNN, CDR2 SYGVQD (reference sequence). The CDR3, as DNA: TGCGCCAGCAGTGACGCCCAGTACCCCTACGAGCAGTACTTC. Translating gives CASSDAQYPYEQYF.

This rearrangement joins TRBV6-5 to TRBJ2-1, with a tentative D call TRBD2 (6 bases). Trimming removed 6 bases at V and 10 bases at J, with 19 bases between. CDR3 length equals 14 residues. Germline CDR1 is MNHEY and CDR2 is SVGAGI. CDR3 loop: CASRGSGWSREQFF. As DNA, the CDR3 is TGTGCCAGCAGGGGAAGCGGGTGGAGTCGGGAGCAGTTCTTC.

Points on this clone: With a far larger clone one base away, a read error is the likely cause. The sample carries other DNA sequences with the same CDR3. The chain recombines TRBV28 with TRBJ1-2, with 7 bases aligning to TRBD1. CDR1 MDHEN and CDR2 SYDVKM come from the germline V gene. This CDR3 contains 13 residues. The V gene end was trimmed by 6 bases and the J gene end by 2 bases; junction bases not matched to a gene: 3. The CDR3 reads CASSPTGNYGYTF. In DNA form, the CDR3 reads TGTGCCAGCAGCCCGACAGGGAACTATGGCTACACCTTC.

This chain joins TRBV6-6 and TRBJ2-7; 7 positions agree with TRBD2. The length of the CDR3 is 14 residues. V lost 5 bases to trimming and J lost 6 bases; unmatched junction nucleotides: 10. Germline V CDR1 and CDR2: MNHNY, SVGAGI (reference sequence). The CDR3 protein is CASSVAGAGTEQYF. In nucleotides, the CDR3 is TGTGCCAGCAGTGTAGCGGGTGCAGGTACCGAGCAGTACTTC.

V gene TRBV6-5 combines with J gene TRBJ2-7; tentatively, D is TRBD1 (6 bases). Germline lookup yields CDR1 MNHEY and CDR2 SVGAGI. This CDR3 contains 13 residues. V was clipped by 4 bases and J by 6 bases, with 13 bases between them. The CDR3 loop reads CASSSNRASEQYF. In DNA, the CDR3 is TGTGCCAGCAGTTCGAACAGGGCCTCCGAGCAGTACTTC.

The chain uses TRBV27 and TRBJ2-7; D possibly corresponds to TRBD1 (6 bases). The CDR3 has 14 amino acids. The V gene's germline CDR1 is MNHEY and CDR2 SMNVEV (reference sequence). V was shortened by 8 bases and J by 9 bases, with 23 bases between the two germline ends. CDR3 sequence reads: CASQAGTPPRTQYF. CDR3 coding DNA: TGTGCCAGCCAAGCCGGGACACCTCCCCGAACGCAGTACTTC.

V gene TRBV6-1 combines with J gene TRBJ1-5; TRBD1 matches 10 bases. V shed 6 bases, J shed 9 bases, and the junction held 5 bases outside the gene matches. CDR1 is MNHNS and CDR2 is SASEGT in the germline V gene. This CDR3 has 13 amino acids. The CDR3 loop reads CASRGTGEGPQHF. The CDR3 coding sequence is TGTGCCAGCAGGGGGACAGGGGAGGGGCCCCAGCATTTT.

This clone was seen a few times. This rearrangement joins TRBV11-2 to TRBJ2-7; D tentatively fits TRBD1 or TRBD2 (5 bases each). Germline V gene sequence: CDR1 SGHAT, CDR2 FQNNGV. This CDR3 is 16 amino acids long. Trimming took off 2 bases at V and 2 bases at J, with 16 bases between the two ends. CDR3 sequence: CASSLSGTATAYEQYF. The CDR3 DNA follows: TGTGCCAGCAGCTTATCCGGGACGGCTACCGCCTACGAGCAGTACTTC. The full variable domain, its missing parts supplied by reference TRBV11-2 and TRBJ2-7, is EAGVAQSPRYKIIEKRQSVAFWCNPISGHATLYWYQQILGQGPKLLIQFQNNGVVDDSQLPKDRFSAERLKGVDSTLKIQPAKLEDSAVYLCASSLSGTATAYEQYFGPGTRLTVT.

V usage is TRBV28 and J usage is TRBJ1-2; 8 nucleotides match TRBD1. This CDR3 contains 16 residues. In germline, CDR1 is MDHEN, CDR2 SYDVKM. Trimming cost V 2 bases and J 8 bases; bases outside gene matches: 13. Here the CDR3 reads CASSLMQGARALGYTF. As DNA, the CDR3 is TGTGCCAGCAGTTTAATGCAGGGGGCGCGGGCGTTGGGCTACACCTTC.

Note on this clone: Other DNA sequences in the sample encode the same CDR3. The V and J genes are TRBV4-1 and TRBJ2-1; 9 bases fit TRBD2. In germline, CDR1 is MGHRA, CDR2 YSYEKL. The CDR3 loop spans 17 amino acids. The V gene end was trimmed by 1 base and the J gene end by 0 bases; junction bases not matched to a gene: 4. The DNA for the CDR3 is TGCGCCAGCAGCCAAGGACTAGCGGCCAGCTCCTACAATGAGCAGTTCTTC. It translates to CASSQGLAASSYNEQFF.

The chain combines TRBV5-1 with TRBJ2-5; TRBD2 is a possible D gene (5 bases). This CDR3 is built from 15 residues. CDR1 and CDR2 (germline): SGHRS, YFSETQ. The V gene lost 4 bases and the J gene lost 6 bases, with 19 bases spanning the gap. The CDR3 bases are TGCGCCAGCAGCCCGGAGGTTTCGGGGTTGAAGACCCAGTACTTC. It is translated as CASSPEVSGLKTQYF.

The chain combines TRBV15 with TRBJ2-5; the match to TRBD2 covers 10 bases. The CDR3 extends over 15 amino acids. Per germline, CDR1 LNHNV and CDR2 YYDKDF (reference sequence). Trimming cost V 3 bases and J 2 bases; bases outside gene matches: 3. The CDR3 reads CATSSRAGGQETQYF. The DNA for the CDR3 is TGTGCCACCAGCAGTCGAGCGGGAGGGCAAGAGACCCAGTACTTC.

This rearrangement joins TRBV29-1 to TRBJ2-7, with TRBD2 matching 16 bases. In germline, CDR1 is SQVTM, CDR2 ANQGSEA. The CDR3 has 17 residues. V lost 1 base and J lost 3; bases outside the gene matches: 6. CDR3 bases: TGCAGCGTTGAAGGCGGGACTAGCGGGAGGGCCCACTACGAGCAGTACTTC. Translating it yields CSVEGGTSGRAHYEQYF.

The V and J genes are TRBV7-2 and TRBJ2-3; 12 positions match TRBD2. The V gene end was trimmed by 9 bases and the J gene end by 4 bases; junction bases not matched to a gene: 5. Germline-derived CDR1 and CDR2 are SGHTA and FQGNSA. The CDR3 loop spans 14 amino acids. This chain's CDR3 is CARGRTSGADTQYF. The CDR3, as DNA: TGTGCCAGAGGGAGGACTAGCGGGGCAGATACGCAGTATTTT.

This chain uses TRBV30 with TRBJ2-3; 9 nucleotides line up with TRBD1. V dropped 4 bases and J dropped 4; count of bases not matched to a gene: 9. This CDR3 region has 15 residues. Germline V gene lookup returns CDR1 GTSNPN and CDR2 SVGIG (reference sequence). In nucleotides, the CDR3 is TGTGCCTGGAACGCCGGGACAGGGAGCGCAGATACGCAGTATTTT. This translates into CAWNAGTGSADTQYF.

This clone was seen ten or more times. The chain couples TRBV2 to TRBJ1-1; D call uncertain. Germline V lookup: CDR1 SNHLY, CDR2 FYNNEI. Trimming shortened V by 8 bases and J by 6 bases, and 10 bases separated the two germline ends. The CDR3 has 11 residues. The CDR3, as DNA: TGTGCCAGCGGGGTGACGGCTGAAGCTTTCTTT. Its protein is CASGVTAEAFF.

This clone came up a few times. This sequence joins TRBV11-2 and TRBJ1-2; no clear D gene. V dropped 1 base and J dropped 6 bases, with 9 bases sitting between them. The germline V gene encodes CDR1 SGHAT and CDR2 FQNNGV. The CDR3 spans 13 residues. CDR3 sequence reads: CASSLGRSHGYTF. The CDR3 bases are TGTGCCAGCAGCTTAGGCAGGTCCCATGGCTACACCTTC.

CDR3 coding DNA: TGTGCCTGGAGAGATGAGTTTAGGGATCCCTACGAGCAGTACTTC. This gives the protein CAWRDEFRDPYEQYF. The rearrangement uses TRBV30 and TRBJ2-5; D remains unclear. Gene TRBJ2-7 matches the end of the DNA better, so the J call may be wrong. The CDR3 runs to 15 residues. The V gene's germline CDR1 is GTSNPN and CDR2 SVGIG (reference sequence).

The chain links TRBV19 to TRBJ2-3; D gene ambiguous. The CDR3 covers 15 residues. From germline, CDR1 is LNHDA and CDR2 SQIVND (reference sequence). Deletions cut 6 bases from V and 0 bases from J, with 13 bases between. The CDR3 protein is CASRYGVFSTDTQYF. In DNA, the CDR3 is TGTGCCAGTAGATATGGCGTTTTTAGCACAGATACGCAGTATTTT.

This clone was seen many times. V usage is TRBV18 and J usage is TRBJ2-1; D not resolved. Germline values: CDR1 KGHSH, CDR2 LQKENI. This CDR3 has 11 amino acids. V was cut by 3 bases and J by 8 bases, with 5 bases left in between. CDR3 bases: TGTGCCAGCTCACCCACCTATGAGCAGTTCTTC. It codes for CASSPTYEQFF.

This clone was observed a few times. This sequence joins TRBV18 and TRBJ1-4; 8 nucleotides agree with TRBD1. This CDR3 comprises 15 residues. CDR1 and CDR2 from the germline V gene are KGHSH and LQKENI. J lost 8 bases, V lost 5 bases, and 10 bases had no gene match. The CDR3 coding sequence is TGTGCCAGCTCATCCACCAGGGGGCTAACGGAAAAACTGTTTTTT. As protein: CASSSTRGLTEKLFF. The full variable domain, with the rest looked up from reference TRBV18 and TRBJ1-4, is NAGVMQNPRHLVRRRGQEARLRCSPMKGHSHVYWYRQLPEEGLKFMVYLQKENIIDESGMPKERFSAEFPKEGPSILRIQQVVRGDSAAYFCASSSTRGLTEKLFFGSGTQLSVL.